This T cell receptor beta chain comes out of a study of T cell repertoires in cytomegalovirus infection. Study-wide findings and caveats: HLA-C-restricted CMV clonotypes gave the most frequent clonotype in two of eight donors.

Turning to this clonotype: The antigen is unknown.

In TCRdb, the reads were re-called with MiXCR into one record per CDR3 protein. The table has 700,000 to 950,000 distinct CDR3 sequences, 32% seen once; the top ten hold over 10%. Per germline, CDR1 MNHGY and CDR2 SAAAGT. V dropped 5 bases and J dropped 4; count of bases not matched to a gene: 6. The CDR3 is 15 residues long. Sequencing was performed on cultured CD8+ T cells from PBMCs, taken from culture after CMV antigen stimulation. V is TRBV6-8 and J is TRBJ2-3, with 10 bases aligning to TRBD1. The receptor was derived from a human donor in good health (CMV status not recorded). Some clones in this sample may be carry-over from other donors' samples. CDR3 DNA: TGTGCCAGCAGTGGATGGGACAGGGGCCCAGATACGCAGTATTTT. The encoded protein is CASSGWDRGPDTQYF.